The rows below give T cell receptor beta chains drawn from one sample of a study of T-cell reconstitution after alpha-beta-depleted transplantation in children. TCRdb processed the PCR reads anew with MiXCR; each CDR3 protein has one entry. The sample carries about 600,000 distinct CDR3 sequences, 10% to 15% recorded once. Material: PBMCs, mostly from graft donor cells, obtained 360 days after TCRalphabeta/CD19-depleted stem cell transplant. All receptors derive from a male patient between 5 and 17 years old who had a stem cell transplant for acute myeloid leukemia, so the T cells may come from the graft donor. Both conserved end residues are part of each CDR3. The D gene is left open where the match is weak. Clone size appears in some rows only: once, few, many, or a class for an expanded clone.

D gene: TRBD2
clone size: many
CDR3 length: 15
V gene: TRBV7-2
J gene: TRBJ2-1
CDR3 DNA: TGTGCCAGCAGCTTAGTTCTAGCGGGAGGGAATGAGCAGTTCTTC
CDR3 protein: CASSLVLAGGNEQFF

D gene: .
clone size: .
CDR3 length: 14
V gene: TRBV18
J gene: TRBJ2-2
CDR3 DNA: TGTGCCAGCTCAGCTCGCAGGGATACCGGGGAGCTGTTTTTT
CDR3 protein: CASSARRDTGELFF

D gene: TRBD1
clone size: few
CDR3 length: 12
V gene: TRBV2
J gene: TRBJ2-7
CDR3 DNA: TGTGCCGGTGGACAGGGGAGGAAGGAGCAGTACTTC
CDR3 protein: CAGGQGRKEQYF

D gene: TRBD2
clone size: .
CDR3 length: 13
V gene: TRBV29-1
J gene: TRBJ2-7
CDR3 DNA: TGCAGCGTGCCGGGACTAGCGGCTTACGAGCAGTACTTC
CDR3 protein: CSVPGLAAYEQYF

D gene: TRBD2
clone size: many
CDR3 length: 16
V gene: TRBV7-9
J gene: TRBJ2-1
CDR3 DNA: TGTGCCAGCAGCCGAACTAGCGGGAGGGCCGGGAATGAGCAGTTCTTC
CDR3 protein: CASSRTSGRAGNEQFF

D gene: TRBD1
clone size: .
CDR3 length: 16
V gene: TRBV6-2/TRBV6-3
J gene: TRBJ2-7
CDR3 DNA: TGTGCCAGCAGTTACCAACAGGGGGGTATCTCCTACGAGCAGTACTTC
CDR3 protein: CASSYQQGGISYEQYF

D gene: .
clone size: .
CDR3 length: 16
V gene: TRBV11-3
J gene: TRBJ2-1
CDR3 DNA: TGTGCCAGCAGCTTAGATGGAGGGGGGACCTACAATGAGCAGTTCTTC
CDR3 protein: CASSLDGGGTYNEQFF

D gene: .
clone size: few
CDR3 length: 15
V gene: TRBV4-3
J gene: TRBJ2-1
CDR3 DNA: TGCGCCAGCAGCCAAGAAAGGGGCCCTCCGATGGAGCAGTTCTTC
CDR3 protein: CASSQERGPPMEQFF

D gene: .
clone size: few
CDR3 length: 16
V gene: TRBV3-1
J gene: TRBJ1-5
CDR3 DNA: TGTGCCAGCAGCCAAGGTCCGGCTGGTGGCAATCAGCCCCAGCATTTT
CDR3 protein: CASSQGPAGGNQPQHF

D gene: TRBD2
clone size: many
CDR3 length: 14
V gene: TRBV3-1
J gene: TRBJ2-1
CDR3 DNA: TGTGCCAGCAGCCAAGACCTGCTAGCGGCCGGGCAGTTCTTC
CDR3 protein: CASSQDLLAAGQFF

D gene: .
clone size: .
CDR3 length: 16
V gene: TRBV12-3/TRBV12-4
J gene: TRBJ2-6
CDR3 DNA: TGTGCCAGCAGTCCCGACGGTAACTCTGGGGCCAACGTCCTGACTTTC
CDR3 protein: CASSPDGNSGANVLTF

D gene: TRBD2
clone size: few
CDR3 length: 14
V gene: TRBV10-3
J gene: TRBJ2-1
CDR3 DNA: TGTGCCATCGGGGAGACTAGCGGGAGCGATGAGCAGTTCTTC
CDR3 protein: CAIGETSGSDEQFF

D gene: TRBD1
clone size: .
CDR3 length: 14
V gene: TRBV29-1
J gene: TRBJ2-7
CDR3 DNA: TGCAGCGTTACGGACAGGGGAATAAGCTACGAGCAGTACTTC
CDR3 protein: CSVTDRGISYEQYF

D gene: .
clone size: many
CDR3 length: 11
V gene: TRBV29-1
J gene: TRBJ2-5
CDR3 DNA: TGCAGCGTTGAACGGGGAGAGACCCAGTACTTC
CDR3 protein: CSVERGETQYF

D gene: TRBD2
clone size: many
CDR3 length: 16
V gene: TRBV4-3
J gene: TRBJ2-1
CDR3 DNA: TGCGCCAGCAGCCAAGAAGTTGTAGCGGGAGTCAATGAGCAGTTCTTC
CDR3 protein: CASSQEVVAGVNEQFF

D gene: .
clone size: few
CDR3 length: 14
V gene: TRBV15
J gene: TRBJ2-7
CDR3 DNA: TGTGCCACCAGCAGAGGGGGCAGCTCCTACGAGCAGTACTTC
CDR3 protein: CATSRGGSSYEQYF

D gene: .
clone size: .
CDR3 length: 15
V gene: TRBV18
J gene: TRBJ1-6
CDR3 DNA: TGTGCCAGCTCACCGGGCGTGTCCTATAATTCACCCCTCCACTTT
CDR3 protein: CASSPGVSYNSPLHF

D gene: TRBD1
clone size: few
CDR3 length: 15
V gene: TRBV12-3/TRBV12-4
J gene: TRBJ1-2
CDR3 DNA: TGTGCCAGCAGTTTAGGCCGGGACAGTCCCTATGGCTACACCTTC
CDR3 protein: CASSLGRDSPYGYTF

D gene: .
clone size: few
CDR3 length: 16
V gene: TRBV5-5
J gene: TRBJ2-7
CDR3 DNA: TGTGCCAGCAGCCCCGGGGGCACATTCGCCCTGTACGAGCAGTACTTC
CDR3 protein: CASSPGGTFALYEQYF

D gene: TRBD2
clone size: .
CDR3 length: 14
V gene: TRBV25-1
J gene: TRBJ2-3
CDR3 DNA: TGTGCCAGCTCAAAGCGGGAGAATCGAGATACGCAGTATTTT
CDR3 protein: CASSKRENRDTQYF

D gene: TRBD2
clone size: few
CDR3 length: 15
V gene: TRBV4-3
J gene: TRBJ2-5
CDR3 DNA: TGCGCCAGCAGCCTATTTGGACTAGTCCAAGAGACCCAGTACTTC
CDR3 protein: CASSLFGLVQETQYF

D gene: .
clone size: few
CDR3 length: 15
V gene: TRBV12-3/TRBV12-4
J gene: TRBJ2-5
CDR3 DNA: TGTGCCAGCACCTCTTCAGAACAGGGAGGAGAGACCCAGTACTTC
CDR3 protein: CASTSSEQGGETQYF

D gene: .
clone size: few
CDR3 length: 17
V gene: TRBV5-5
J gene: TRBJ2-1
CDR3 DNA: TGTGCCAGCAGCTTGGACAGCGGCGGTATGTCCTACAATGAGCAGTTCTTC
CDR3 protein: CASSLDSGGMSYNEQFF

D gene: TRBD1
clone size: many
CDR3 length: 16
V gene: TRBV5-1
J gene: TRBJ2-1
CDR3 DNA: TGCGCCAGCAGCCAACCCCCGGGACAGGGGAACAATGAGCAGTTCTTC
CDR3 protein: CASSQPPGQGNNEQFF

D gene: .
clone size: few
CDR3 length: 16
V gene: TRBV4-2
J gene: TRBJ2-1
CDR3 DNA: TGTGCCAGCAGCCAAGATGACCGGGACCGAGGCAATGAGCAGTTCTTC
CDR3 protein: CASSQDDRDRGNEQFF

D gene: .
clone size: few
CDR3 length: 15
V gene: TRBV12-3/TRBV12-4
J gene: TRBJ2-3
CDR3 DNA: TGTGCCAGCAGTTTTCGGGTCGGACCGGCAGATACGCAGTATTTT
CDR3 protein: CASSFRVGPADTQYF

D gene: .
clone size: .
CDR3 length: 16
V gene: TRBV6-2/TRBV6-3
J gene: TRBJ2-7
CDR3 DNA: TGTGCCAGCAGTTACTCGAGAAGCGGGTGGGCCTACGAGCAGTACTTC
CDR3 protein: CASSYSRSGWAYEQYF

D gene: .
clone size: many
CDR3 length: 13
V gene: TRBV7-9
J gene: TRBJ2-7
CDR3 DNA: TGTGCCAGCAGTGGTCGGAGCTCCTACGAGCAGTACTTC
CDR3 protein: CASSGRSSYEQYF

D gene: .
clone size: few
CDR3 length: 13
V gene: TRBV25-1
J gene: TRBJ1-2
CDR3 DNA: TGTGCCAGCAGTGAAACACGTAACTATGGCTACACCTTC
CDR3 protein: CASSETRNYGYTF

D gene: TRBD2
clone size: few
CDR3 length: 15
V gene: TRBV11-2
J gene: TRBJ2-1
CDR3 DNA: TGTGCCAGCAGCTCCTTCCTAGCGGGGCACAATGAGCAGTTCTTC
CDR3 protein: CASSSFLAGHNEQFF

D gene: .
clone size: .
CDR3 length: 15
V gene: TRBV27
J gene: TRBJ2-5
CDR3 DNA: TGTGCCACAAACCTGGGACTCTTCGCTCGAGAGACCCAGTACTTC
CDR3 protein: CATNLGLFARETQYF

D gene: .
clone size: many
CDR3 length: 14
V gene: TRBV6-5
J gene: TRBJ2-2
CDR3 DNA: TGTGCCAGCAGTTACGGGGAGAACACCGGGGAGCTGTTTTTT
CDR3 protein: CASSYGENTGELFF

D gene: .
clone size: .
CDR3 length: 14
V gene: TRBV9
J gene: TRBJ2-2
CDR3 DNA: TGTGCCAGCAGCGCCCTCCCCGCTACGCGGGAGCTGTTTTTT
CDR3 protein: CASSALPATRELFF

D gene: .
clone size: few
CDR3 length: 17
V gene: TRBV7-2
J gene: TRBJ2-6
CDR3 DNA: TGTGCCAGCAGCTTAGCTCCTGATGGGAGTGGGGCCAACGTCCTGACTTTC
CDR3 protein: CASSLAPDGSGANVLTF

D gene: TRBD1
clone size: few
CDR3 length: 16
V gene: TRBV24-1
J gene: TRBJ2-5
CDR3 DNA: TGTGCCACCAGTGATCTTGGGACAGGGGTGCAAGAGACCCAGTACTTC
CDR3 protein: CATSDLGTGVQETQYF

D gene: .
clone size: .
CDR3 length: 17
V gene: TRBV28
J gene: TRBJ1-1
CDR3 DNA: TGTGCCAGCAGTTTAAGGGTGGGATCCAGGGGAGTCACTGAAGCTTTCTTT
CDR3 protein: CASSLRVGSRGVTEAFF

D gene: TRBD2
clone size: .
CDR3 length: 18
V gene: TRBV4-3
J gene: TRBJ2-5
CDR3 DNA: TGCGCCAGCAGCCAAGAGGCTAGCGGGAGTTCGGGCCAAAAGACCCAGTACTTC
CDR3 protein: CASSQEASGSSGQKTQYF

D gene: .
clone size: .
CDR3 length: 13
V gene: TRBV6-2/TRBV6-3
J gene: TRBJ2-1
CDR3 DNA: TGTGCCAGCAGTTACTCTCTGTGGAATGAGCAGTTCTTC
CDR3 protein: CASSYSLWNEQFF

D gene: .
clone size: many
CDR3 length: 18
V gene: TRBV10-3
J gene: TRBJ2-3
CDR3 DNA: TGTGCCATCAGTGACCGCTGGCCTGGTAGCGGACCCACAGATACGCAGTATTTT
CDR3 protein: CAISDRWPGSGPTDTQYF

D gene: .
clone size: few
CDR3 length: 13
V gene: TRBV5-1
J gene: TRBJ2-7
CDR3 DNA: TGCGCCAGCAGCTCTGTAGTTGGCAACGAGCAGTACTTC
CDR3 protein: CASSSVVGNEQYF

D gene: .
clone size: .
CDR3 length: 15
V gene: TRBV7-9
J gene: TRBJ1-3
CDR3 DNA: TGTGCCAGCAGCTTATATCCGGGCTTCCAACAGGGCATATATTTT
CDR3 protein: CASSLYPGFQQGIYF

D gene: TRBD2
clone size: few
CDR3 length: 17
V gene: TRBV18
J gene: TRBJ2-3
CDR3 DNA: TGTGCCAGCTCACCACGTTCCATAGCGGGGAGCACAGATACGCAGTATTTT
CDR3 protein: CASSPRSIAGSTDTQYF

D gene: .
clone size: .
CDR3 length: 14
V gene: TRBV30
J gene: TRBJ2-3
CDR3 DNA: TGTGCCTGGAGTGTAGGTGGGAGTCCGGATACGCAGTATTTT
CDR3 protein: CAWSVGGSPDTQYF

D gene: TRBD2
clone size: .
CDR3 length: 15
V gene: TRBV10-3
J gene: TRBJ2-7
CDR3 DNA: TGTGCCATCAGTGAGTCCGCGGGAGGAGTCTACGAGCAGTACTTC
CDR3 protein: CAISESAGGVYEQYF

D gene: TRBD2
clone size: .
CDR3 length: 17
V gene: TRBV20-1
J gene: TRBJ2-7
CDR3 DNA: TGCAGTGCTCGACCGGGACTAGAGCGGGCAGGTTCCTACGAGCAGTACTTC
CDR3 protein: CSARPGLERAGSYEQYF

D gene: .
clone size: .
CDR3 length: 13
V gene: TRBV29-1
J gene: TRBJ2-5
CDR3 DNA: TGCAGCGCCCGGAGGGGGCCCGGGGAGACCCAGTACTTC
CDR3 protein: CSARRGPGETQYF

D gene: .
clone size: few
CDR3 length: 15
V gene: TRBV12-3/TRBV12-4
J gene: TRBJ2-1
CDR3 DNA: TGTGCCAGCAGTTTAGGGGATGGGGGCTGGGATGAGCAGTTCTTC
CDR3 protein: CASSLGDGGWDEQFF

D gene: .
clone size: .
CDR3 length: 15
V gene: TRBV2
J gene: TRBJ2-3
CDR3 DNA: TGTGCCAGCAGTGACGGACGAACCAGCACAGATACGCAGTATTTT
CDR3 protein: CASSDGRTSTDTQYF

D gene: TRBD1
clone size: once
CDR3 length: 13
V gene: TRBV11-2
J gene: TRBJ2-7
CDR3 DNA: TGTGCCAGCAGCTTAGGGGGACAGTCCGAGCAGTACTTC
CDR3 protein: CASSLGGQSEQYF

D gene: TRBD2
clone size: few
CDR3 length: 15
V gene: TRBV11-1
J gene: TRBJ2-2
CDR3 DNA: TGTGCCAGCAGCTTTGGCCTAGCGGGCACCGGGGAGCTGTTTTTT
CDR3 protein: CASSFGLAGTGELFF